This T cell receptor beta chain originates from a study of cytomegalovirus exposure and HLA in healthy donors. About the research overall: Early on, a data release was issued that held tens of millions of unique TCRs from HLA-typed donors. The study, taken as a whole, reports: Data from an earlier analysis indicated that most TCR beta V segments were productive either about 87% or about 30% of the time.

Of note for this clone: Its target is not known.

Researchers ran the PCR with 60 Vbeta and 13 Jbeta primers. Generated by immunoSEQ multiplex PCR, the TCRdb table keeps only in-frame clones and is missing some. The repertoire has approximately 100,000 clones, around 80% of them found once; the top ten carry around 17%. V was cut by 0 bases and J by 3 bases, with 5 bases left in between. Germline V gene lookup returns CDR1 SEHNR and CDR2 FQNEAQ (reference sequence). The CDR3 has 14 amino acids. The sequenced material came from PBMCs. The clonotype originates from a man aged 60 to 69 in good health and CMV-seropositive. The V and J genes are TRBV7-9 and TRBJ1-4, with no clear D. CDR3 residues: CASSLAEPNEKLFF. CDR3 nucleotide sequence: TGTGCCAGCAGCTTAGCAGAGCCTAATGAAAAACTGTTTTTT.